Listed here are 19 T cell receptor beta chains from one sample, sequenced in a study of blood T cell repertoires in COVID-19. The repertoire was sequenced with immunoSEQ multiplex PCR; TCRdb's copy has only in-frame clones and lacks some. The data contain 450,000 or so clones, around nine tenths of them singletons. Input material: peripheral blood. The receptors were sampled from a woman in her forties with COVID-19, enrolled during active disease.

The V gene is TRBV6-2 or TRBV6-3, the J gene TRBJ1-1; 12 nucleotides match TRBD1. CDR3 length: 16 residues. The ends lost 5 bases at V and 0 bases at J; junction bases unmatched: 4. CDR1 is MNHEY, CDR2 SVGEGT, per germline. CDR3: CASSDGTGGMNTEAFF. The CDR3, as DNA: TGTGCCAGCAGTGACGGGACAGGGGGCATGAACACTGAAGCTTTCTTT.

This chain links TRBV7-6 with TRBJ2-5, with TRBD2 identical over 11 bases. The CDR3 consists of 17 residues. Unmatched junction bases numbered 9, after V lost 5 bases and J lost 1 base. Germline V gene lookup returns CDR1 SGHVS and CDR2 FNYEAQ. DNA for the CDR3: TGTGCCAGCAGCCGTGCATCGGGACTAGCGGTCCAAGAGACCCAGTACTTC. Its translation: CASSRASGLAVQETQYF.

This CDR3 is CAWSVNRATWGYTF. In DNA, the CDR3 is TGTGCCTGGAGTGTAAACAGGGCCACTTGGGGCTACACCTTC. This rearrangement joins TRBV30 to TRBJ1-2; tentative D call: TRBD1 (6 bases). The CDR3 length is 14 residues. The V gene's germline CDR1 is GTSNPN and CDR2 SVGIG (reference sequence). Trimming left V 0 bases short and J 8 bases short, with 16 bases between.

The chain combines TRBV4-1 with TRBJ2-2; 9 nucleotides align to TRBD2. Trimming cost V 3 bases and J 6 bases; bases outside gene matches: 2. The length of the CDR3 is 14 residues. Germline V gene lookup returns CDR1 MGHRA and CDR2 YSYEKL. As DNA, the CDR3 is TGCGCCAGCAGCCACTGGACTAGCGCCGGGGAGCTGTTTTTT. It specifies CASSHWTSAGELFF.

V and J are TRBV5-5 and TRBJ1-5, with D possibly being TRBD1 (6 bases). The ends were cut back, 0 bases at V and 5 bases at J, with 12 bases in the middle. Germline CDR1 and CDR2: SGHKS and YYEKEE (reference sequence). The length of the CDR3 is 15 residues. This CDR3 is CASSLGQGIDQPQHF. The CDR3 DNA is TGTGCCAGCAGCTTGGGGCAGGGGATAGATCAGCCCCAGCATTTT.

About this clone itself: The same CDR3 can be traced to other DNA sequences in this sample. The V gene is TRBV9, the J gene TRBJ1-1; perhaps TRBD1 as D (6 bases). Germline CDR1 reads SGDLS; CDR2 reads YYNGEE. There are 14 residues in the CDR3. Trimming pared 4 bases from V and 1 base from J, leaving 11 bases between. The CDR3 sequence: CASSPRTENTEAFF. CDR3 DNA sequence: TGTGCCAGCAGCCCCCGGACAGAGAACACTGAAGCTTTCTTT.

This clone was counted between two and nine times. The chain uses TRBV27 and TRBJ2-3; 11 nucleotides align to TRBD2. The CDR3 spans 14 residues. V shed 6 bases and J 3 bases; nucleotides not matched to a gene: 2. Per the germline V gene, CDR1 is MNHEY and CDR2 is SMNVEV (reference sequence). In nucleotides, the CDR3 is TGTGCCAGCAGACTAGCGGGGGTGACAGATACGCAGTATTTT. Amino acids: CASRLAGVTDTQYF.

The chain has TRBV7-3 and TRBJ2-5, with 7 bases that match TRBD2. V was clipped by 7 bases and J by 4 bases; unmatched bases: 12. The CDR3 loop spans 15 amino acids. The germline V gene encodes CDR1 SGHTA and CDR2 FQGTGA. CDR3 sequence reads: CASTNGGNAGETQYF. Here the CDR3 DNA reads TGTGCCAGCACCAACGGGGGGAACGCAGGAGAGACCCAGTACTTC. Using reference TRBV7-3 and TRBJ2-5 for the parts outside the CDR3, the full variable domain is GAGVSQTPSNKVTEKGKYVELRCDPISGHTALYWYRQSLGQGPEFLIYFQGTGAADDSGLPNDRFFAVRPEGSVSTLKIQRTERGDSAVYLCASTNGGNAGETQYFGPGTRLLVL.

This clone was detected ten times or more. The chain recombines TRBV28 with TRBJ2-7, with 8 bases lining up with TRBD2. CDR1 is MDHEN and CDR2 is SYDVKM in the germline V gene. The CDR3 sequence is 16 residues long. J was trimmed by 5 bases and V by 5 bases; bases with no gene match: 14. The CDR3 DNA reads TGTGCCAGCAGTCTCCCTTTAGCGGGAAATTCCCACGAGCAGTACTTC. This translates into CASSLPLAGNSHEQYF.

This sequence joins TRBV6-5 and TRBJ2-5; a possible D gene is TRBD1 (5 bases). CDR3 length equals 12 residues. The V and J ends lost 6 bases and 5 bases respectively, with 10 bases between them. The germline V gene has CDR1 MNHEY and CDR2 SVGAGI. CDR3 region: CASRGDRETQYF. For the CDR3, the DNA is TGTGCCAGCAGAGGGGATAGGGAGACCCAGTACTTC.

The chain is built from TRBV7-3 and TRBJ2-7; TRBD1 agrees at 7 bases. V trimming: 5 bases; J trimming: 1 base; junction bases outside the gene matches: 5. CDR3 length equals 14 residues. Germline lookup yields CDR1 SGHTA and CDR2 FQGTGA. The CDR3: CASSPRDSSYEQYF. CDR3 nucleotides: TGTGCCAGCAGCCCCAGGGACAGTTCCTACGAGCAGTACTTC. The variable domain in full, with the rest retrieved from reference TRBV7-3 and TRBJ2-7, is GAGVSQTPSNKVTEKGKYVELRCDPISGHTALYWYRQSLGQGPEFLIYFQGTGAADDSGLPNDRFFAVRPEGSVSTLKIQRTERGDSAVYLCASSPRDSSYEQYFGPGTRLTVT.

The genes are TRBV3-1 (or the pseudogene TRBV3-2) and TRBJ1-2; 9 nucleotides line up with TRBD1. The CDR3 length is 14 residues. The germline V gene has CDR1 LGHDT and CDR2 YNNKEL (reference sequence). V shed 7 bases, J shed 4 bases, and the junction held 7 bases outside the gene matches. CDR3 in amino acids: CASTGTGRGYGYTF. As DNA, the CDR3 is TGTGCCAGCACCGGGACAGGGAGGGGCTATGGCTACACCTTC.

This clone has a handful of counts. The chain has TRBV9 and TRBJ2-5; D might be TRBD1 (5 bases). The CDR3 has 15 residues. Germline CDR1 is SGDLS and CDR2 is YYNGEE. The V end was cut by 0 bases, the J end by 2 bases, with 11 bases between. Here the CDR3 DNA reads TGTGCCAGCAGCGTAGGTACCCGACAGCAAGAGACCCAGTACTTC. Protein product: CASSVGTRQQETQYF.

V and J are TRBV5-1 and TRBJ2-3; perhaps TRBD1 as D (6 bases). The CDR3 extends over 12 amino acids. V shed 4 bases and J shed 6 bases, with 9 bases lying between them. Per the germline V gene, CDR1 is SGHRS and CDR2 is YFSETQ. CDR3 residues: CASSIRGDTQYF. In nucleotides, the CDR3 is TGCGCCAGCAGCATCAGGGGTGATACGCAGTATTTT.

The rearrangement links TRBV19 to TRBJ1-5; possible D gene TRBD1, 5 bases. This CDR3 contains 15 residues. Trimming cost V 4 bases and J 5 bases, with 15 bases left between them. Germline-derived CDR1 and CDR2 are LNHDA and SQIVND (reference sequence). CDR3 sequence (DNA): TGTGCCAGTAGTACAGGGAAAGGGTCCCATCAGCCCCAGCATTTT. This translates into CASSTGKGSHQPQHF.

The rearrangement joins TRBV27 to TRBJ2-3, with 9 bases fitting TRBD2. CDR1 and CDR2 (germline): MNHEY, SMNVEV (reference sequence). CDR3 length equals 16 residues. Trimming took 8 bases from V and 2 from J; bases not matched to a gene: 11. CDR3 in amino acids: CASGEGLAPTTDTQYF. CDR3 in DNA: TGTGCCAGCGGAGAAGGACTAGCGCCCACCACAGATACGCAGTATTTT.

The chain carries TRBV15 and TRBJ1-1; D is ambiguous. The CDR3 totals 12 residues. Germline CDR1 reads LNHNV; CDR2 reads YYDKDF (reference sequence). V was clipped by 2 bases and J by 8 bases, with 9 bases between them. The DNA for the CDR3 is TGTGCCACCAGCAGACTACTCGGGGAAGCTTTCTTT. This codes for CATSRLLGEAFF.

The chain links TRBV30 to TRBJ1-2; 9 bases match TRBD1. Germline CDR1 is GTSNPN and CDR2 is SVGIG (reference sequence). This CDR3 is 15 amino acids long. V gave up 8 bases and J gave up 8 bases; unmatched junction bases: 18. CDR3 protein: CAPTRGGTGPKGYTF. CDR3 DNA sequence: TGTGCCCCCACGCGCGGGGGGACAGGGCCCAAAGGCTACACCTTC.

This clone was observed once. The chain employs TRBV9 and TRBJ1-6; D is ambiguous. Trimming stripped 0 bases from V and 7 bases from J, with 11 bases between. Germline values: CDR1 SGDLS, CDR2 YYNGEE. This CDR3 is 15 amino acids long. The CDR3 coding sequence is TGTGCCAGCAGCGTAGGTCAGTCTTTGAATTCACCCCTCCACTTT. Translation: CASSVGQSLNSPLHF. The complete variable domain, with remaining parts taken from reference TRBV9 and TRBJ1-6, reads DSGVTQTPKHLITATGQRVTLRCSPRSGDLSVYWYQQSLDQGLQFLIQYYNGEERAKGNILERFSAQQFPDLHSELNLSSLELGDSALYFCASSVGQSLNSPLHFGNGTRLTVT.